This TCR beta chain was recovered during a study of blood T cell repertoires in COVID-19. On the study more broadly: The United States, Italy and Spain provided the acute and convalescent COVID-19 samples. From T cells, B-cell-depleted T cells, or PBMCs came the material, which was cDNA or gDNA.

V shed 4 bases and J shed 9 bases, with 16 bases lying between them. There are 14 residues in the CDR3. Germline assignment: CDR1 LGHNA and CDR2 YNFKEQ. There are a few counts of this clone. Method: immunoSEQ multiplex PCR; TCRdb's copy keeps in-frame clones and lacks some. This table holds around 30,000 clones, 70% to 90% found once. The V gene is TRBV4-2, the J gene TRBJ1-5; possibly TRBD1 for D (5 bases). Sequencing was done on a sample of peripheral blood. This TCR derives from a man aged 60 to 75 with active COVID-19. CDR3 DNA sequence: TGTGCCAGCAGCCCCGACAGACGCCCCGGGCCCCAGCATTTT. It yields the protein CASSPDRRPGPQHF.